This T cell receptor (beta chain) was documented in a study of OX40 agonist ivuxolimab in advanced cancers. Study-wide context: Ivuxolimab was an agonistic, fully human IgG2 monoclonal antibody directed against OX40 (CD134), a costimulatory receptor. Intravenous ivuxolimab was administered to patients every 2 weeks at six dose levels: 0.01, 0.1, 0.3, 1.5, 3 and 10 mg/kg. Of the roughly 53 patients in dose escalation, some 20 had hepatocellular carcinoma, approximately 15 had melanoma, 9 had renal cell carcinoma and 9 had head and neck cancer. A male proportion of around 81% and a mean age of around 60 years, ranging from about 23 to 79, were recorded for the dose-escalation cohort. Patients were allowed to have had prior anti-PD-1, anti-PD-L1 or anti-CTLA-4 therapy, and 30% to 50% of the dose-escalation patients had previously received checkpoint inhibitors. Partial responses were achieved by three dose-escalation patients, of whom one had hepatocellular carcinoma and two had cutaneous melanoma. The point of sequencing TCRbeta in the periphery was to test whether ivuxolimab changed TCR sequence diversity and drove clonal T-cell expansion. The paper reports the monotherapy dose-escalation portion (N = 52 patients) of the phase I ivuxolimab trial.

From the cysteine up to the phenylalanine, the CDR3 has a length of 14 residues. Of all the DNA, just the CDR3 is kept, 42 bases in frame from base 1. V is reduced by 3 bases and J by 7 bases, leaving a spacing of 15 bases between them. In the germline V gene (reference sequence), CDR1 corresponds to LNHDA and CDR2 to SQIVND. Worth noting for this clone: The target of this receptor is not known. No per-base quality is available; no much larger clone lies one base away.

To sequence the TCRbeta CDR3 region, genomic DNA was isolated from the sorted cells. The immunoSEQ Assay was used to sequence the TCRbeta CDR3 regions. TCRdb obtained this table from immuneACCESS and retained in-frame rearrangements with V and J assigned. These tables miss some clones; where compared with another copy, unresolved V genes account for less than half of the shortfall, and the remainder is unexplained. The sample profile shows 45,000 to 50,000 clones; approximately 88% of them were found once. The top ten clones comprise 10% to 15% of the sample. What the research found in general, with its limitations: The antigen specificity of the clonally expanded peripheral T cells was not determined. Low levels of normalized T-cell clonal expansion were also seen in some nonresponding patients. In the 0.1-3.0 mg/kg groups, partial responders had among the lowest normalized peripheral clonal expansion, particularly in CD8+ T cells. After ivuxolimab, more expanded clones were found on average in CD8+ T cells than in CD4+ T cells. At doses of 0.1 to 3.0 mg/kg, clonal expansion of both CD4+ and CD8+ T cells in blood was seen between baseline and week 6.

The trial excluded patients who had a history of autoimmune disease or who were on systemic immunosuppression. Peripheral blood for TCR sequencing was collected from all dose cohorts at baseline, on cycle 4 day 1, and on cycle 7 day 1. Samples were obtained from an open-label, multicenter, first-in-human phase I dose-escalation trial of ivuxolimab. Adults with locally advanced or metastatic melanoma, renal cell, hepatocellular, or head and neck squamous cell carcinoma were enrolled in the trial. Before TCR sequencing, CD4+ T cells and CD8+ T cells from peripheral blood were sorted into separate populations.

The source was CD4+ or CD8+ T cells sorted from blood, collected in a trial of the OX40 agonist ivuxolimab. This receptor was identified in an adult with an advanced solid tumor such as melanoma, head and neck, liver or kidney cancer. The rearranged chain carries TRBV19 and TRBJ1-1; perhaps TRBD1 is the D gene, with 5 bases matching. The bases are TGTGCCAGTAGTATTTGGGGGGAACACCGTGAAGCTTTCTTT. Translated, it reads CASSIWGEHREAFF.